The 31 T cell receptor gamma chains reported below all come from one sample, sequenced in a study of human gamma delta and Vdelta1 T cells. TCRdb reprocessed the PCR reads through CATT. Among approximately 860 gamma-chain clones, about 4% were seen once, and the ten largest hold about 65%. The sequencing sample was made of naive CD27+ Vdelta1 gamma-delta T cells from blood. The receptors here all came from a human donor in good health.

This clone was observed a few times. A much more abundant neighbour one base away suggests this may be a read error. At the DNA level, this CDR3 is encoded by other sequences in the same sample as well. This sequence joins TRGV9 and TRGJ1 or TRGJ2. This CDR3 has 12 amino acids. CDR1 and CDR2 (germline): GITISATS, ISYDGTV (reference sequence). The CDR3 bases are TGTGCCCTGTGGGAGGTGCGGTATAAGAAACTCTTT. Protein: CALWEVRYKKLF.

In its sample, this clone ranks as medium-sized (0.01 to 0.1%). This DNA's translation and the protein TCRdb lists, from a much larger clone, do not match at residue 5, likely due to a read error; the protein shown is translated from the DNA. The chain is built from TRGV9 and TRGJ1 or TRGJ2. With V trimmed by 5 bases and J by 6 bases, 22 bases remained unmatched. Germline V CDR1 and CDR2: GITISATS, ISYDGTV (reference sequence). The length of the CDR3 is 17 residues. CDR3 loop: CALWGVDTQEFSYKKLF. The DNA of the CDR3 is TGTGCCTTGTGGGGGGTCGATACACAAGAGTTTTCTTATAAGAAACTCTTT.

This clone turned up a few times. A read error likely explains why the TCRdb protein, taken from a much larger clone, differs from this DNA's translation at residue 12; the protein shown is translated from the DNA. The rearrangement uses TRGV5 and TRGJP1. TRGJP matches the DNA end more closely, so the J call is doubtful. This CDR3 is built from 13 residues. CDR1 and CDR2 (germline): VINAFY, YDVSNSKD. The CDR3 is CATWAFTGWFKVF. The DNA of the CDR3 is TGTGCCACCTGGGCCTTCACTGGTTGGTTCAAGGTATTT.

This clone showed up just a few times. A read error likely explains why the TCRdb protein, taken from a much larger clone, differs from this DNA's translation at residue 5; the protein shown is translated from the DNA. The chain employs TRGV2 and TRGJ1 or TRGJ2. Germline values: CDR1 EGSNGY, CDR2 YDSYNSKV. V dropped 6 bases and J dropped 6; count of bases not matched to a gene: 11. The CDR3 length is 13 residues. This chain's CDR3 is CATWFVGGYKKLF. In DNA, the CDR3 is TGTGCCACCTGGTTCGTGGGAGGTTATAAGAAACTCTTT.

With respect to this clone: One end of the junction fails to match germline, which may point to a read error. The chain recombines TRGV2 with TRGJP1. CDR1 EGSNGY and CDR2 YDSYNSKV come from the germline V gene. The CDR3 length is 16 residues. CDR3 DNA: TGTGCCACCTGGGGCGGGGGGGATACCACTGGTTGGTTCAAGATATTT. Translating gives CATWGGGDTTGWFKIF.

This clone was seen more than once but under ten times. A read error may be the cause here, since a much bigger clone is one base away. Other DNA sequences in the same sample also yield this CDR3. The V and J genes are TRGV9 and TRGJ1 or TRGJ2. The CDR3 contains 12 residues. Germline V gene sequence: CDR1 GITISATS, CDR2 ISYDGTV (reference sequence). CDR3: CALWANYYKKLF. Here the CDR3 DNA reads TGTGCCTTGTGGGCAAATTATTATAAGAAGCTCTTT.

There are a few counts of this clone. The protein given by TCRdb reflects a much larger clone and differs at residues 5 and 7 from this DNA's translation, likely from a read error; the protein shown is the DNA's translation. This sequence joins TRGV2 and TRGJ1 or TRGJ2. This CDR3 is 13 amino acids long. V dropped 6 bases and J dropped 3; count of bases not matched to a gene: 8. The germline V gene encodes CDR1 EGSNGY and CDR2 YDSYNSKV. In nucleotides, the CDR3 is TGTGCCACCTGGTTCGGGGCTTATTATAAGAAACTCTTT. This translates into CATWFGAYYKKLF.

Of note for this clone: The protein recorded in TCRdb matches a much larger clone and deviates from this DNA's translation at residue 4, suggesting a read error; the protein here is obtained by translating the DNA. The J gene is TRGJ1 or TRGJ2, the V gene TRGV5. The J gene comes from matching the DNA to germline here; TCRdb lacks it. CDR1 and CDR2 from the germline V gene are VINAFY and YDVSNSKD. The CDR3 loop spans 15 amino acids. The CDR3 loop reads CATRDRRGPGYKKLF. The CDR3 region has the DNA TGTGCCACCCGGGACAGGCGGGGACCTGGCTATAAGAAACTCTTT.

This clone was counted between two and nine times. A read error may explain this, as a much larger clone is one base away. The gene calls are TRGV5 and TRGJ1 or TRGJ2. Germline assignment: CDR1 VINAFY and CDR2 YDVSNSKD. The CDR3 consists of 13 residues. CDR3 protein: CATWDRLDYKELF. The DNA for the CDR3 is TGTGCCACCTGGGACAGGCTTGATTATAAGGAACTCTTT.

This clone ranks as hyperexpanded. Other DNA sequences from this sample encode an identical CDR3 as well. V is TRGV5 and J is TRGJ1 or TRGJ2. V was clipped by 0 bases and J by 7 bases; unmatched bases: 12. The CDR3 totals 15 residues. CDR1 is VINAFY, CDR2 YDVSNSKD, per germline. The CDR3 is CATWDRRGPGYKKLF. In DNA form, the CDR3 reads TGTGCCACCTGGGACAGGCGGGGACCTGGCTATAAGAAACTCTTT.

This clone was found a few times. The protein in TCRdb stems from a much larger clone and differs at residue 6 from this DNA's translation, likely a read error; here the protein is translated from the DNA. The V and J genes are TRGV3 and TRGJ1 or TRGJ2. CDR3 length: 12 residues. Germline V lookup: CDR1 VTNTFY, CDR2 YDVSTARD (reference sequence). J gave up 11 bases and V 2 bases, and 9 bases lay outside the gene matches. The CDR3 here is CATWDKPFEKLF. For the CDR3, the DNA is TGTGCCACCTGGGACAAGCCGTTCGAGAAACTCTTT.

As concerns this clone: Sequence at one end of the junction differs from germline and may be a read error. The same CDR3 is also encoded by other DNA sequences in this sample. The chain recombines TRGV8 with TRGJP1. This CDR3 contains 14 residues. Germline V gene data show CDR1 as VENAVY and CDR2 as YDSYNSRV. The DNA for the CDR3 is TGTGCCACCTGGGATCTTGTCACTGGGTGGTTCAAGATATTT. Translated, it gives CATWDLVTGWFKIF.

As for this clone: One junction end does not reproduce the germline sequence, and a read error may be involved. The rearrangement links TRGV5 to TRGJ1 or TRGJ2. In germline, CDR1 is VINAFY, CDR2 YDVSNSKD. The length of the CDR3 is 12 residues. The CDR3 DNA reads TGTGCCACCTTGGACCATTATTATAAGAAACTCTTT. The encoded protein is CATLDHYYKKLF.

This clone was recorded a few times. The protein that TCRdb holds for this DNA derives from a much larger clone and differs from the translated DNA at residue 6, which likely indicates a read error; the protein shown here is translated from the DNA. The V and J genes are TRGV3 and TRGJP2. Germline-derived CDR1 and CDR2 are VTNTFY and YDVSTARD (reference sequence). The CDR3 is 12 residues long. After removal of 6 bases from V and 6 bases from J, the junction contained 4 bases not matched to a gene. CDR3 DNA sequence: TGTGCCACCTGGAGAGGTGATTGGATCAAGACGTTT. Its translation is CATWRGDWIKTF.

In regard to this clone: TCRdb assigns this DNA the protein of a much larger clone, which departs from its translation at residue 6; this likely reflects a read error, and the protein shown comes from translating the DNA. The V and J genes are TRGV3 and TRGJ1 or TRGJ2. In germline, CDR1 is VTNTFY, CDR2 YDVSTARD (reference sequence). V lost 1 base to trimming and J lost 5 bases; unmatched junction nucleotides: 5. The CDR3 length is 13 residues. CDR3 region: CATWDSHHYKKLF. The CDR3 DNA reads TGTGCCACCTGGGACAGTCATCATTATAAGAAACTCTTT.

Comments on this clone: The TCRdb record carries a much larger clone's protein, which differs from this DNA's translation at residue 8; a read error is the likely cause, and the protein listed here is the DNA translation. This chain uses TRGV4 with TRGJ1 or TRGJ2. CDR1 and CDR2 (germline): EGSTGY, YDSYTSSV. J was trimmed by 10 bases and V by 4 bases; bases with no gene match: 7. The CDR3 contains 11 residues. The CDR3: CATWDAVKKLF. CDR3 sequence (DNA): TGTGCCACCTGGGACGCAGTAAAGAAACTCTTT.

In regard to this clone: TCRdb pairs this DNA with a much larger clone's protein that differs at residue 7, likely a read error; the protein shown was translated from the DNA. This rearrangement joins TRGV5 to TRGJ1 or TRGJ2. CDR3 length: 13 residues. Unmatched junction bases numbered 11, after V lost 4 bases and J lost 8 bases. Germline CDR1 is VINAFY and CDR2 is YDVSNSKD. CDR3 in DNA: TGTGCCACCTGGGAGAAGCTAGGGCATAAGAAACTCTTT. The encoded protein is CATWEKLGHKKLF.

There are a few counts of this clone. TCRdb's entry gives the protein of a much larger clone, which mismatches this DNA's translation at residue 12, likely from a read error; the protein reported here is translated from the DNA. Other DNA variants within this sample encode the same CDR3. The chain is built from TRGV2 and TRGJ1 or TRGJ2. The CDR3 is made up of 13 amino acids. CDR1 is EGSNGY and CDR2 is YDSYNSKV in the germline V gene. As DNA, the CDR3 is TGCGCCACCTGGGACGGGCCTTATTATAAGAAAATATTT. This encodes CATWDGPYYKKIF.

This clone is medium-sized (0.01 to 0.1%) in the sample. Since a far larger clone is one base different, this is likely a read error. Other DNA sequences within the sample encode an identical CDR3. The chain couples TRGV9 to TRGJ1 or TRGJ2. The CDR3 runs to 17 residues. Germline V gives CDR1 GITISATS, CDR2 ISYDGTV (reference sequence). The CDR3 DNA is TGTGCCTTGTGGGAGGTCGATACACAAGAGTTTTCTTATAAGAAACTATTT. Amino acid sequence: CALWEVDTQEFSYKKLF.

This clone is medium-sized (0.01 to 0.1%). TCRdb shows a much larger clone's protein in place of this DNA's translation, and the two differ at residue 4, likely through a read error; the protein shown is translated from the DNA. V gene TRGV2 combines with J gene TRGJ1 or TRGJ2. In germline, CDR1 is EGSNGY, CDR2 YDSYNSKV. The CDR3 runs to 13 residues. CDR3 loop: CATRDGPYYKKLF. CDR3 bases: TGTGCCACCCGGGACGGGCCTTATTATAAGAAACTCTTT.

About this clone: The protein that TCRdb holds for this DNA derives from a much larger clone and differs from the translated DNA at residues 9 and 11, which likely indicates a read error; the protein shown here is translated from the DNA. The chain uses TRGV9 and TRGJ1 or TRGJ2. CDR1 and CDR2 (germline): GITISATS, ISYDGTV (reference sequence). The CDR3 extends over 17 amino acids. CDR3 loop: CALWEVDTRECSYKKLF. CDR3 nucleotide sequence: TGTGCCTTGTGGGAGGTCGATACACGAGAGTGTTCTTATAAGAAACTATTT.

Comment on this clone: TCRdb assigns this DNA the protein of a much larger clone, which departs from its translation at residues 6 and 7; this likely reflects a read error, and the protein shown comes from translating the DNA. J is TRGJ1 or TRGJ2 and V is TRGV5. The CDR3 covers 13 residues. Germline CDR1 and CDR2: VINAFY and YDVSNSKD. V shed 3 bases and J 5 bases; nucleotides not matched to a gene: 7. The CDR3 loop is CATWDWQHYKKLF. The CDR3 DNA reads TGTGCCACCTGGGACTGGCAGCATTATAAGAAACTCTTT.

This clone turned up a few times. A far bigger clonotype differs at one base, so this is likely a read error. Other nucleotide sequences from this sample produce the same CDR3. This chain uses TRGV2 with TRGJP2. This CDR3 contains 12 residues. Germline CDR1 reads EGSNGY; CDR2 reads YDSYNSKV. CDR3 DNA: TGTGCCACCTGGAGAAGTGATTGGATCAAGACGTTC. It codes for CATWRSDWIKTF.

By sample fraction, this clone is medium-sized (0.01 to 0.1%). This probably arose from a read error, given a far larger clone one base away. The sample contains more than one DNA sequence encoding this CDR3. The chain links TRGV9 to TRGJ1 or TRGJ2. Germline CDR1 is GITISATS and CDR2 is ISYDGTV (reference sequence). The CDR3 covers 11 residues. Trimming removed 1 base from V and 10 bases from J; junction bases left unmatched: 4. The CDR3 coding sequence is TGTGCCTTGTGGGAGGTCGGCAAGAAACTCTTT. Residues: CALWEVGKKLF.

This clone was detected a few times. TCRdb shows a much larger clone's protein in place of this DNA's translation, and the two differ at residue 5, likely through a read error; the protein shown is translated from the DNA. The chain is built from TRGV9 and TRGJ1 or TRGJ2. In germline, CDR1 is GITISATS, CDR2 ISYDGTV (reference sequence). The CDR3 loop spans 11 amino acids. CDR3 loop: CALWKVGKKLF. Written as DNA, the CDR3 is TGTGCCTTGTGGAAGGTTGGCAAGAAACTCTTT.

Remarks on this clone: The protein that TCRdb holds for this DNA derives from a much larger clone and differs from the translated DNA at residue 7, which likely indicates a read error; the protein shown here is translated from the DNA. The J gene is TRGJ1 or TRGJ2, the V gene TRGV3. The CDR3 has 13 amino acids. With V trimmed by 1 base and J by 4 bases, 4 bases remained unmatched. CDR1 is VTNTFY, CDR2 YDVSTARD, per germline (reference sequence). The CDR3 DNA sequence: TGTGCCACCTGGGACAGCGCATATTATAAGAAACTCTTT. This codes for CATWDSAYYKKLF.

Although no V gene was called, TRGJ1 or TRGJ2 is the J gene. CDR3 length equals 14 residues. The CDR3 spells CATWDGPQYYKKLF. For the CDR3, the DNA is TGTGCCACCTGGGACGGGCCACAGTATTATAAGAAACTCTTT.

This clone was observed a few times. TCRdb's protein, taken from a much larger clone, differs from this DNA's translation at residue 5, likely owing to a read error; the protein displayed comes from the DNA. This sequence joins TRGV3 and TRGJ1 or TRGJ2. Germline V gene lookup returns CDR1 VTNTFY and CDR2 YDVSTARD (reference sequence). This CDR3 region has 13 residues. The CDR3 DNA follows: TGTGCCACCTGGGTCAGGCATCATTATAAGAAACTCTTT. Translating it yields CATWVRHHYKKLF.

As concerns this clone: TCRdb attributes to this sequence the protein of a much larger clone, which differs from the DNA translation at residue 4; a read error is likely, and the protein displayed is translated from the DNA. The chain has TRGV8 and TRGJP1. The CDR3 covers 11 residues. Germline lookup yields CDR1 VENAVY and CDR2 YDSYNSRV. The trim removed 7 bases at V and 10 bases at J, leaving 6 bases unmatched. The CDR3 sequence is CATCGNWFKIF. As DNA, the CDR3 is TGTGCCACCTGTGGGAATTGGTTCAAGATATTT.

This clone was seen only a few times. This likely traces to a read error, being one base from a far larger clone. Other nucleotide sequences in the sample specify the same CDR3. This chain uses TRGV9 with TRGJ1 or TRGJ2. The germline V gene encodes CDR1 GITISATS and CDR2 ISYDGTV (reference sequence). This CDR3 has 11 amino acids. CDR3 bases: TGTGCCTTATGGGAGGTTGGCAAGAAACTCTTT. It codes for CALWEVGKKLF.

This clone was detected a few times. The protein held in TCRdb is that of a much larger clone and does not match this DNA's translation at residue 7, likely because of a read error; the protein shown is translated from the DNA. The chain uses TRGV3 and TRGJ1 or TRGJ2. This CDR3 has 13 amino acids. CDR1 is VTNTFY, CDR2 YDVSTARD, per germline (reference sequence). Trimming at V came to 0 bases and at J to 5 bases, leaving 4 bases not matched to a gene. The CDR3 is CATWDRLHYKKLF. The CDR3 DNA sequence: TGTGCCACCTGGGACAGGCTACATTATAAGAAACTCTTT.